The 10 T cell receptor beta chains reported below all come from one sample, sequenced in a study of cytomegalovirus exposure and HLA in healthy donors. PCR involved 60 Vbeta and 13 Jbeta primers. Clones were sequenced by immunoSEQ multiplex PCR, and TCRdb holds only the in-frame ones, with some missing. This sample carries about 150,000 clones, around 9% of them seen once, and the ten largest clones take roughly 6.4%. The sequencing input was PBMCs. The receptors originated from a woman in her thirties or forties in good health and CMV-seropositive.

In its sample, this clone was seen a few times. This chain links TRBV11-2 with TRBJ1-4; 12 bases agree with TRBD1. The CDR3 runs 19 residues. V lost 0 bases and J lost 3; bases outside the gene matches: 8. Germline V gene data show CDR1 as SGHAT and CDR2 as FQNNGV. In DNA, the CDR3 is TGTGCCAGCAGCTTAGATCCATGGGGACAGGGGGCGGCTAATGAAAAACTGTTTTTT. Protein product: CASSLDPWGQGAANEKLFF.

This clone was seen a few times. The chain has TRBV25-1 and TRBJ1-2; D is possibly TRBD1 (6 bases). The CDR3 runs to 13 residues. V gave up 6 bases and J gave up 6 bases, with 14 bases separating them. CDR1 is MGHDK and CDR2 is SYGVNS in the germline V gene. CDR3 amino acids: CASSPGGRNGYTF. In DNA form, the CDR3 reads TGTGCCAGCAGCCCCGGGGGGCGAAATGGCTACACCTTC.

The chain links TRBV5-1 to TRBJ1-2; the D is unclear. CDR3 size: 13 residues. The V gene lost 3 bases and the J gene lost 8 bases, with 14 bases spanning the gap. Germline CDR1 reads SGHRS; CDR2 reads YFSETQ. CDR3 DNA: TGCGCCAGCAGCTCCAACATCGGAGGAGGCTACACCTTC. It is translated as CASSSNIGGGYTF.

This rearrangement joins TRBV5-1 to TRBJ2-4; TRBD2 matches 7 bases. The CDR3 is 15 amino acids. Germline values: CDR1 SGHRS, CDR2 YFSETQ. With 1 base clipped from V and 4 bases from J, the junction kept 5 bases outside the gene matches. CDR3 loop: CASSLMDGGKNIQYF. The DNA of the CDR3 is TGCGCCAGCAGCTTGATGGACGGGGGGAAAAACATTCAGTACTTC. Looking up the rest from reference TRBV5-1 and TRBJ2-4 gives the full variable domain: KAGVTQTPRYLIKTRGQQVTLSCSPISGHRSVSWYQQTPGQGLQFLFEYFSETQRNKGNFPGRFSGRQFSNSRSEMNVSTLELGDSALYLCASSLMDGGKNIQYFGAGTRLSVL.

The chain recombines TRBV7-3 with TRBJ1-1; 9 bases fit TRBD1. The CDR3 covers 13 residues. Germline values: CDR1 SGHTA, CDR2 FQGTGA. With 5 bases clipped from V and 4 bases from J, the junction kept 2 bases outside the gene matches. CDR3: CASSRTGATEAFF. The CDR3 DNA reads TGTGCCAGCAGCCGGACAGGGGCCACTGAAGCTTTCTTT.

This rearrangement joins TRBV11-2 to TRBJ2-3; D remains ambiguous. There are 14 residues in the CDR3. Trimming removed 0 bases at V and 10 bases at J, with 14 bases between. Per germline, CDR1 SGHAT and CDR2 FQNNGV. CDR3 sequence (DNA): TGTGCCAGCAGCTTAGATCGGAGCGCGCCGGCGCAGTATTTT. Translating it yields CASSLDRSAPAQYF.

The chain links TRBV6-5 to TRBJ1-6; a possible D gene is TRBD1 (5 bases). Trimming took off 5 bases at V and 4 bases at J, with 12 bases between the two ends. The CDR3 extends over 15 amino acids. Germline CDR1 reads MNHEY; CDR2 reads SVGAGI. CDR3 coding DNA: TGTGCCAGCAGTCCGGGACTGCTGTATAATTCACCCCTCCACTTT. It yields the protein CASSPGLLYNSPLHF.

This chain uses TRBV19 with TRBJ1-6, with D hard to call. Germline V CDR1 and CDR2: LNHDA, SQIVND (reference sequence). This CDR3 region has 15 residues. Trimming took 3 bases from V and 9 from J, leaving 15 bases between them. This CDR3 is CASSIEAGRSSPLHF. CDR3 DNA sequence: TGTGCCAGTAGTATTGAAGCGGGCCGGAGTTCACCCCTCCACTTT.

The rearrangement uses TRBV13 and TRBJ2-5; D is perhaps TRBD2 (5 bases). The CDR3 is 15 amino acids. Between the trimmed V and J ends, which lost 5 bases and 5 bases, there was a span of 18 bases. Germline CDR1 and CDR2: PRHDT and FYEKMQ (reference sequence). The CDR3 protein is CASSLIASSVETQYF. The CDR3 bases are TGTGCCAGCAGCCTAATAGCGTCCTCGGTGGAGACCCAGTACTTC.

This chain uses TRBV2 with TRBJ2-7, with D possibly TRBD1 on 5 matching bases. Germline V gives CDR1 SNHLY, CDR2 FYNNEI. The CDR3 has 15 residues. Trimming pared 6 bases from V and 0 bases from J, leaving 15 bases between. The DNA for the CDR3 is TGTGCCAGCAGATTAGACAGCCTAACCTCCTACGAGCAGTACTTC. Translating it yields CASRLDSLTSYEQYF. The complete variable domain, with remaining parts taken from reference TRBV2 and TRBJ2-7, reads EPEVTQTPSHQVTQMGQEVILRCVPISNHLYFYWYRQILGQKVEFLVSFYNNEISEKSEIFDDQFSVERPDGSNFTLKIRSTKLEDSAMYFCASRLDSLTSYEQYFGPGTRLTVT.